The 31 T cell receptor beta chains below all came from one sample that was sequenced in a study of shared clonotypes between healthy human individuals. Positively selected for CCR7, the CD45RO-negative cells used as naive CD8 cells excluded terminally differentiated effector memory CD45RA+ cells. The data were produced by immunoSEQ multiplex PCR, yet TCRdb's version contains in-frame clones alone and is incomplete. The sample carries around 2,000,000 clones, roughly 95% recorded once. The sequencing input was naive CD8+ T cells sorted from blood. The receptor set was obtained from a man aged 18 to 29 in good health.

The chain employs TRBV6-5 and TRBJ2-7; unclear D gene. Germline CDR1 MNHEY, CDR2 SVGAGI. The germline V and J ends were trimmed by 4 bases and 7 bases, with 20 bases remaining between them. This CDR3 has 15 amino acids. Here the CDR3 reads CASSSNRIAPWEQYF. CDR3 DNA sequence: TGTGCCAGCAGTTCGAATCGAATAGCCCCGTGGGAGCAGTACTTC.

The chain couples TRBV27 to TRBJ1-1; tentative D call: TRBD1 (6 bases). The CDR3 totals 13 residues. The germline CDR1 and CDR2 sequences are MNHEY and SMNVEV (reference sequence). The germline V and J ends were trimmed by 5 bases and 11 bases, with 18 bases remaining between them. This CDR3 reads CASSKMGGLNAFF. DNA for the CDR3: TGTGCCAGCAGTAAGATGGGGGGCCTTAATGCTTTCTTT.

As concerns this clone: The identical CDR3 is also encoded by other nucleotide sequences in the sample. The chain uses TRBV5-4 and TRBJ2-7; 8 bases line up with TRBD1. This CDR3 comprises 15 residues. After removal of 4 bases from V and 0 bases from J, the junction contained 6 bases not matched to a gene. CDR1 is SGHNT, CDR2 YYREEE, per germline (reference sequence). The CDR3 spells CASSLGQGSSYEQYF. The CDR3 DNA is TGTGCCAGCAGCCTTGGACAGGGCAGCTCCTACGAGCAGTACTTC.

This chain links TRBV5-6 with TRBJ1-2; TRBD1 matches at 9 bases. CDR1 is SGHDT and CDR2 is YYEEEE in the germline V gene. The CDR3 is made up of 16 amino acids. V trimming: 0 bases; J trimming: 2 bases; junction bases outside the gene matches: 5. Here the CDR3 DNA reads TGTGCCAGCAGCTTGGATGGGACAGGGTTGAACTATGGCTACACCTTC. Translation: CASSLDGTGLNYGYTF. The full variable domain, with the rest looked up from reference TRBV5-6 and TRBJ1-2, is DAGVTQSPTHLIKTRGQQVTLRCSPKSGHDTVSWYQQALGQGPQFIFQYYEEEERQRGNFPDRFSGHQFPNYSSELNVNALLLGDSALYLCASSLDGTGLNYGYTFGSGTRLTVV.

This rearrangement joins TRBV7-9 to TRBJ2-5; TRBD2 matches 7 bases. The CDR3 loop spans 15 amino acids. Per germline, CDR1 SEHNR and CDR2 FQNEAQ (reference sequence). Unmatched junction bases numbered 7, after V lost 1 base and J lost 5 bases. CDR3 DNA sequence: TGTGCCAGCAGCTTAGTCGGACTAGATGAGGAGACCCAGTACTTC. Residues: CASSLVGLDEETQYF.

V gene TRBV27 combines with J gene TRBJ2-2; 10 nucleotides match TRBD2. Germline CDR1 is MNHEY and CDR2 is SMNVEV (reference sequence). The ends lost 0 bases at V and 4 bases at J; junction bases unmatched: 5. The CDR3 has 17 residues. CDR3 bases: TGTGCCAGCAGTTTATCGGCTAGCGGGAGAGTCACCGGGGAGCTGTTTTTT. It is translated as CASSLSASGRVTGELFF.

V is TRBV5-1 and J is TRBJ1-3; no clear D. V was pared by 4 bases and J by 2 bases, with 10 bases between. The CDR3 has 14 amino acids. Germline V gene data show CDR1 as SGHRS and CDR2 as YFSETQ. The CDR3 spells CASSDPGAGNTIYF. The CDR3 DNA follows: TGCGCCAGCAGCGACCCCGGGGCTGGAAACACCATATATTTT.

V is TRBV7-9 and J is TRBJ1-2; a weak D match, TRBD1 (6 bases). Looked up from germline, CDR1 is SEHNR and CDR2 is FQNEAQ (reference sequence). V was cut by 1 base and J by 6 bases, with 18 bases left in between. There are 16 residues in the CDR3. The CDR3 loop reads CASSLDFGGRTHGYTF. The DNA for the CDR3 is TGTGCCAGCAGCTTAGACTTTGGGGGGCGCACTCATGGCTACACCTTC.

The chain links TRBV5-1 to TRBJ1-5, with D hard to call. Germline CDR1 SGHRS, CDR2 YFSETQ. V lost 2 bases to trimming and J lost 4 bases, with 22 bases between them. The length of the CDR3 is 18 residues. CDR3: CASSLGFLRREGNQPQHF. DNA of the CDR3: TGCGCCAGCAGCTTAGGCTTTCTTCGTAGGGAAGGAAATCAGCCCCAGCATTTT.

This sequence joins TRBV6-5 and TRBJ2-1; D might be TRBD1 or TRBD2, each matching 6 bases. CDR1 and CDR2 (germline): MNHEY, SVGAGI. The CDR3 sequence is 16 residues long. V was clipped by 0 bases and J by 8 bases, with 17 bases between them. The CDR3: CASSYSGGERDYEQFF. As DNA, the CDR3 is TGTGCCAGCAGTTACTCGGGGGGCGAAAGGGATTATGAGCAGTTCTTC.

The rearrangement joins TRBV5-4 to TRBJ2-7, with TRBD2 matching 12 bases. Trimming took 4 bases from V and 0 from J; bases not matched to a gene: 14. The CDR3 has 19 residues. Germline V gene data show CDR1 as SGHNT and CDR2 as YYREEE (reference sequence). CDR3: CASSPHGTSGSESSYEQYF. The CDR3 DNA sequence: TGTGCCAGCAGCCCGCACGGGACTAGCGGGTCAGAGAGCTCCTACGAGCAGTACTTC. Together with reference TRBV5-4 and TRBJ2-7, the CDR3 gives the full variable domain: ETGVTQSPTHLIKTRGQQVTLRCSSQSGHNTVSWYQQALGQGPQFIFQYYREEENGRGNFPPRFSGLQFPNYSSELNVNALELDDSALYLCASSPHGTSGSESSYEQYFGPGTRLTVT.

This chain uses TRBV27 with TRBJ1-1; D call uncertain. From germline, CDR1 is MNHEY and CDR2 SMNVEV (reference sequence). With 5 bases removed from V and 6 bases from J, the gap between germline ends came to 13 bases. The CDR3 totals 13 residues. The CDR3: CASSPGGWAEAFF. Written as DNA, the CDR3 is TGTGCCAGCAGTCCGGGTGGCTGGGCTGAAGCTTTCTTT.

V is TRBV27 and J is TRBJ2-3, with D perhaps matching TRBD2 (7 bases). V lost 2 bases and J 2 bases, leaving 14 bases between the germline ends. CDR3 length: 16 amino acids. Looked up from germline, CDR1 is MNHEY and CDR2 is SMNVEV (reference sequence). The chain's CDR3 is CASSLRAGALTDTQYF. DNA for the CDR3: TGTGCCAGCAGTTTACGGGCGGGGGCCCTCACAGATACGCAGTATTTT.

The V and J genes are TRBV6-1 and TRBJ2-1, with 8 bases lining up with TRBD2. The ends lost 2 bases at V and 0 bases at J; junction bases unmatched: 6. This CDR3 comprises 17 residues. In germline, CDR1 is MNHNS, CDR2 SASEGT. CDR3 sequence (DNA): TGTGCCAGCAGTGAACAAGCGGGGGCCGTCTCCTACAATGAGCAGTTCTTC. Translating gives CASSEQAGAVSYNEQFF.

The chain is built from TRBV6-5 and TRBJ1-2; D might be TRBD1 (5 bases). The germline V gene has CDR1 MNHEY and CDR2 SVGAGI. The CDR3 length is 13 residues. V was trimmed by 4 bases and J by 4 bases, leaving 10 bases between them. CDR3 nucleotides: TGTGCCAGCAGTTCCGGACACGGCTATGGCTACACCTTC. It specifies CASSSGHGYGYTF.

V usage is TRBV9 and J usage is TRBJ2-5; weak D call: TRBD2 (6 bases). Looked up from germline, CDR1 is SGDLS and CDR2 is YYNGEE. Trimming removed 0 bases at V and 3 bases at J, with 9 bases between. This CDR3 spans 14 amino acids. The CDR3 here is CASSVAGSEETQYF. The DNA for the CDR3 is TGTGCCAGCAGCGTAGCCGGGAGTGAAGAGACCCAGTACTTC.

Of note for this clone: Other DNA sequences in this specimen translate into the identical CDR3. CDR3 sequence (DNA): TGTGCCAGCAGCCTAAACTACAATGAGCAGTTCTTC. This sequence encodes CASSLNYNEQFF. This chain joins TRBV5-4 and TRBJ2-1; no clear D. V was clipped by 4 bases and J by 3 bases, with 5 bases between them. This CDR3 region has 12 residues. CDR1 and CDR2 from the germline V gene are SGHNT and YYREEE (reference sequence).

The CDR3 coding sequence is TGCGCCAGCAGCCAAGAAAAAGGGTTGTCCTACGAAAAACTGTTTTTT. Its protein product is CASSQEKGLSYEKLFF. This sequence joins TRBV4-1 and TRBJ1-4; D is undetermined. Germline V lookup: CDR1 MGHRA, CDR2 YSYEKL. There are 16 residues in the CDR3. Trimming removed 0 bases from V and 8 bases from J, with 16 bases in between.

This chain links TRBV7-2 with TRBJ2-5, with 8 nucleotides matching TRBD2. Germline V lookup: CDR1 SGHTA, CDR2 FQGNSA. With V trimmed by 1 base and J by 4 bases, 11 bases remained unmatched. The CDR3 consists of 17 residues. The CDR3: CASSLVYWREEAETQYF. The CDR3 DNA reads as TGTGCCAGCAGCTTAGTTTACTGGCGGGAGGAGGCAGAGACCCAGTACTTC.

This chain links TRBV20-1 with TRBJ2-7; D gene ambiguous. The germline V gene has CDR1 DFQATT and CDR2 SNEGSKA (reference sequence). V was cut by 1 base and J by 6 bases, with 7 bases left in between. This CDR3 region has 11 residues. The CDR3 protein is CSARAGPEQYF. The CDR3 nucleotides read TGCAGTGCTAGAGCAGGACCCGAGCAGTACTTC.

The chain carries TRBV2 and TRBJ2-7; the D call may be TRBD1 or TRBD2 (6 bases each). Germline V gene sequence: CDR1 SNHLY, CDR2 FYNNEI. V lost 8 bases, J lost 5 bases, and 10 bases lay in between. The CDR3 is 11 amino acids. CDR3 nucleotides: TGTGCCAGCGGGGGCGGGAACGAGCAGTACTTC. This gives the protein CASGGGNEQYF. Full variable domain (rest looked up from reference TRBV2 and TRBJ2-7): EPEVTQTPSHQVTQMGQEVILRCVPISNHLYFYWYRQILGQKVEFLVSFYNNEISEKSEIFDDQFSVERPDGSNFTLKIRSTKLEDSAMYFCASGGGNEQYFGPGTRLTVT.

The gene calls are TRBV27 and TRBJ2-7; D perhaps matches TRBD1 (7 bases). Trimming cost V 4 bases and J 3 bases, with 13 bases left between them. Looked up from germline, CDR1 is MNHEY and CDR2 is SMNVEV (reference sequence). This CDR3 is 14 amino acids long. This chain's CDR3 is CASSSTQGGYEQYF. The CDR3 DNA follows: TGTGCCAGCAGTTCTACCCAGGGGGGCTACGAGCAGTACTTC.

The V gene is TRBV13, the J gene TRBJ1-2, with 7 bases lining up with TRBD1. Germline CDR1 is PRHDT and CDR2 is FYEKMQ (reference sequence). Trimming at V came to 4 bases and at J to 3 bases, leaving 5 bases not matched to a gene. The CDR3 has 14 amino acids. The CDR3 sequence: CASSSSGQDYGYTF. Here the CDR3 DNA reads TGTGCCAGCAGCTCGTCCGGACAGGACTATGGCTACACCTTC.

The V gene is TRBV19, the J gene TRBJ1-2, with a tentative D call TRBD1 (5 bases). V lost 3 bases and J 8 bases, leaving 13 bases between the germline ends. This CDR3 comprises 13 residues. Germline-derived CDR1 and CDR2 are LNHDA and SQIVND (reference sequence). For the CDR3, the DNA is TGTGCCAGTAGTATGGGAGGGGTGGAAGGCTACACCTTC. It translates to CASSMGGVEGYTF.

The genes are TRBV6-5 and TRBJ1-1; D is unresolved. Germline CDR1 and CDR2: MNHEY and SVGAGI. The V end lost 5 bases, the J end lost 5 bases, and 9 bases lay between the germline ends. This CDR3 spans 12 amino acids. The DNA for the CDR3 is TGTGCCAGCAGTCAACCGTCTACTGAAGCTTTCTTT. Protein product: CASSQPSTEAFF.

The chain carries TRBV2 and TRBJ1-1, with 8 bases lining up with TRBD1. In germline, CDR1 is SNHLY, CDR2 FYNNEI. The J segment lost 4 bases and the V segment lost 7 bases, leaving 5 bases of the junction unmatched. This CDR3 has 13 amino acids. CDR3 sequence: CASNPGGLTEAFF. The CDR3 nucleotides read TGTGCCAGCAATCCAGGGGGCCTCACTGAAGCTTTCTTT.

The CDR3 is CASSPRGGPWETQYF. DNA of the CDR3: TGCGCCAGCAGCCCGCGGGGGGGCCCTTGGGAGACCCAGTACTTC. The genes are TRBV4-1 and TRBJ2-5; 9 nucleotides align to TRBD2. CDR3 length: 15 amino acids. The germline gives CDR1 MGHRA, CDR2 YSYEKL. The trim removed 4 bases at V and 5 bases at J, leaving 8 bases unmatched.

V usage is TRBV12-5 and J usage is TRBJ2-2; D is unresolved. V lost 2 bases and J 8 bases, leaving 6 bases between the germline ends. Germline CDR1 and CDR2: LGHNT and FRNRAP. CDR3 length: 12 residues. The CDR3 DNA reads TGTGCTAGTGGTTTGCCCACAGGGGAGCTGTTTTTT. Residues: CASGLPTGELFF.

The chain recombines TRBV4-1 with TRBJ2-5, with D perhaps assigned TRBD1 or TRBD2 (5 bases each). Germline CDR1 reads MGHRA; CDR2 reads YSYEKL. V dropped 5 bases and J dropped 3 bases, with 16 bases sitting between them. The CDR3 is 15 residues long. The CDR3 is CASSARDGRKETQYF. CDR3 nucleotide sequence: TGCGCCAGCAGCGCCCGGGACGGAAGAAAAGAGACCCAGTACTTC.

The chain is built from TRBV4-1 and TRBJ2-1; 9 positions agree with TRBD1. The V and J ends lost 6 bases and 3 bases, in that order; junction bases with no gene match: 12. The germline V gene has CDR1 MGHRA and CDR2 YSYEKL. The CDR3 covers 17 residues. In DNA form, the CDR3 reads TGCGCCAGCAGTTTAGAGTCCGGGACAGGGTACTACAATGAGCAGTTCTTC. Its translation: CASSLESGTGYYNEQFF.

The chain is built from TRBV4-1 and TRBJ2-7, with D perhaps TRBD1 (6 bases). Deletions cut 2 bases from V and 4 bases from J, with 18 bases between. The CDR3 is made up of 16 amino acids. The germline V gene encodes CDR1 MGHRA and CDR2 YSYEKL. This chain's CDR3 is CASSQTPGHQLYEQYF. For the CDR3, the DNA is TGCGCCAGCAGCCAAACGCCGGGACATCAACTTTACGAGCAGTACTTC.